The 19 T cell receptor beta chains below come from one sample, sequenced in a study of T cell repertoires in cytomegalovirus infection. A single record per CDR3 protein comes from TCRdb applying MiXCR to the reads. Of some 350,000 distinct CDR3 sequences in the sample, 15% to 20% were seen once. Sequenced sample: PBMCs. The source of these receptors is a human donor in good health (CMV status not recorded). Some clones in this sample may be carry-over from other donors' samples.

In this sample, this clonotype turned up many times. This sequence joins TRBV28 and TRBJ2-7, with no clear D. Trimming removed 7 bases from V and 1 base from J, with 11 bases in between. The CDR3 covers 13 residues. In germline, CDR1 is MDHEN, CDR2 SYDVKM. The CDR3 reads CASTRPGSYEQYF. The CDR3 DNA reads as TGTGCCAGCACCCGGCCCGGTTCCTACGAGCAGTACTTC.

This clonotype was observed many times. The rearrangement uses TRBV6-1 and TRBJ2-7, with 13 bases identical to TRBD2. Unmatched junction bases numbered 6, after V lost 5 bases and J lost 2 bases. This CDR3 is 16 amino acids long. Germline V gene data show CDR1 as MNHNS and CDR2 as SASEGT. As DNA, the CDR3 is TGTGCCAGCAGTCACCGGACTAGCGGGAGCGCCTACGAGCAGTACTTC. Amino acids: CASSHRTSGSAYEQYF.

This clonotype was seen repeatedly, ten times or more. CDR3: CASTLAGTGLSSPLHF. The CDR3 nucleotides are TGTGCCAGCACCCTGGCAGGGACAGGGCTCAGTTCACCCCTCCACTTT. J is TRBJ1-6 and V is TRBV7-2; 9 nucleotides agree with TRBD1. This CDR3 is 16 amino acids long. V lost 7 bases, J lost 9 bases, and 13 bases stayed unmatched. CDR1 is SGHTA, CDR2 FQGNSA, per germline.

The chain links TRBV19 to TRBJ1-1, with D perhaps matching TRBD1 (5 bases). The V end was cut by 2 bases, the J end by 6 bases, with 16 bases between. The CDR3 contains 15 residues. Germline V CDR1 and CDR2: LNHDA, SQIVND (reference sequence). The CDR3 sequence is CASSISGAGRAEAFF. CDR3 coding DNA: TGTGCCAGTAGTATATCGGGAGCAGGGCGGGCTGAAGCTTTCTTT.

This clonotype was observed a few times. This chain joins TRBV20-1 and TRBJ2-5; D is possibly TRBD2 (6 bases). This CDR3 contains 18 residues. Trimming cost V 0 bases and J 0 bases, with 20 bases left between them. The germline V gene has CDR1 DFQATT and CDR2 SNEGSKA (reference sequence). The CDR3 nucleotides read TGCAGTGCTAGAGAAGATAAGTTGGGTGGGGGGTACCAAGAGACCCAGTACTTC. As protein: CSAREDKLGGGYQETQYF.

This clonotype was seen ten or more times. The rearrangement joins TRBV7-2 to TRBJ2-3, with TRBD2 matching 10 bases. This CDR3 is built from 14 residues. V gave up 8 bases and J gave up 2 bases; unmatched junction bases: 4. Germline values: CDR1 SGHTA, CDR2 FQGNSA. In nucleotides, the CDR3 is TGTGCCAGCCTAAGCGGGAGGGTCACAGATACGCAGTATTTT. This gives the protein CASLSGRVTDTQYF.

The chain carries TRBV6-2 or TRBV6-3 and TRBJ1-1, with D hard to call. The CDR3 runs to 13 residues. Germline V gives CDR1 MNHEY, CDR2 SVGEGT. The germline V and J ends were trimmed by 0 bases and 5 bases, with 7 bases remaining between them. CDR3 nucleotide sequence: TGTGCCAGCAGTTACTCAGCTGGGACTGAAGCTTTCTTT. Its protein product is CASSYSAGTEAFF.

Comment on this clonotype: A read error may be the cause here, since a much bigger clone is one base away. V usage is TRBV11-2 and J usage is TRBJ2-7; the D is unclear. The CDR3 loop spans 13 amino acids. Per the germline V gene, CDR1 is SGHAT and CDR2 is FQNNGV. With 2 bases removed from V and 3 bases from J, the gap between germline ends came to 8 bases. The CDR3: CASSLTNFYEQYF. The CDR3 coding sequence is TGTGCCAGCAGCTTAACGAACTTCTACGAGCAGTACTTC.

This clonotype was detected ten times or more. The genes are TRBV7-6 and TRBJ2-1, with 9 bases aligning to TRBD1. Germline CDR1 is SGHVS and CDR2 is FNYEAQ. The CDR3 has 15 residues. The V segment lost 5 bases and the J segment 6 bases; nucleotides outside the gene matches: 8. The CDR3 DNA reads as TGTGCCAGCAGCCAGGTGGGACAGGGCAGCAATGAGCAGTTCTTC. It specifies CASSQVGQGSNEQFF.

At least ten counts were recorded for this clonotype. The chain joins TRBV12-3 or TRBV12-4 to TRBJ2-1; the D call may be TRBD1 or TRBD2 (5 bases each). The CDR3 spans 15 residues. The V end was cut by 8 bases, the J end by 3 bases, with 17 bases between. The CDR3 DNA sequence: TGTGCCAGCCGATTGGGGGTGTGGGTCTACAATGAGCAGTTCTTC. It is translated as CASRLGVWVYNEQFF.

This clonotype was recorded at least ten times. The chain has TRBV7-2 and TRBJ1-5; no reliable D call. The ends were cut back, 3 bases at V and 5 bases at J, with 8 bases in the middle. This CDR3 region has 13 residues. Germline CDR1 SGHTA, CDR2 FQGNSA. CDR3 sequence: CASSLWLDQPQHF. Here the CDR3 DNA reads TGTGCCAGCAGCTTGTGGCTCGATCAGCCCCAGCATTTT.

The table lists this clonotype with many counts. The J gene is TRBJ2-5, the V gene TRBV7-2, with D unresolved. Germline lookup yields CDR1 SGHTA and CDR2 FQGNSA. The CDR3 loop spans 15 amino acids. V was cut by 5 bases and J by 5 bases, with 18 bases left in between. DNA of the CDR3: TGTGCCAGCAGCCCCCGAGTGATGGGCGGTGAGACCCAGTACTTC. Its translation is CASSPRVMGGETQYF. Complete variable domain (other parts from reference TRBV7-2 and TRBJ2-5): GAGVSQSPSNKVTEKGKDVELRCDPISGHTALYWYRQSLGQGLEFLIYFQGNSAPDKSGLPSDRFSAERTGGSVSTLTIQRTQQEDSAVYLCASSPRVMGGETQYFGPGTRLLVL.

This clonotype was picked up many times. This chain connects TRBV7-2 to TRBJ2-2; D uncertain. CDR3 size: 15 residues. Trimming took 1 base from V and 7 from J, leaving 13 bases between them. Germline lookup yields CDR1 SGHTA and CDR2 FQGNSA. In DNA form, the CDR3 reads TGTGCCAGCAGCTTAGAGGGCTCGTCGATCGGGGAGCTGTTTTTT. It encodes CASSLEGSSIGELFF.

This clonotype was recorded many times. The chain links TRBV7-2 to TRBJ2-5; D is unclear. V was shortened by 7 bases and J by 3 bases, with 15 bases between the two germline ends. Germline V gene sequence: CDR1 SGHTA, CDR2 FQGNSA. The CDR3 loop spans 14 amino acids. This CDR3 is CASTKAAAEETQYF. Written as DNA, the CDR3 is TGTGCCAGCACCAAGGCGGCGGCAGAAGAGACCCAGTACTTC.

This clonotype came up a few times. The chain carries TRBV18 and TRBJ2-1; D assignment may be TRBD1 or TRBD2 (5 bases each). V lost 3 bases and J lost 2, with 17 bases in between. This CDR3 has 17 amino acids. The V gene's germline CDR1 is KGHSH and CDR2 LQKENI. The CDR3 DNA reads as TGTGCCAGCTCACCTGGGCAAGGGGAGAAAACCTACAATGAGCAGTTCTTC. Its translation: CASSPGQGEKTYNEQFF.

The chain links TRBV12-3 or TRBV12-4 to TRBJ1-6, with D hard to call. V was clipped by 6 bases and J by 10 bases, with 10 bases between them. This CDR3 has 12 residues. CDR3 residues: CASRSVGSPLHF. CDR3 nucleotide sequence: TGTGCCAGCAGATCCGTGGGGTCACCCCTCCACTTT.

This clonotype was seen at least ten times. This rearrangement joins TRBV7-2 to TRBJ2-1, with 10 bases aligning to TRBD1. The CDR3 runs 16 residues. Germline V gene sequence: CDR1 SGHTA, CDR2 FQGNSA. V shed 4 bases, J shed 8 bases, and the junction held 11 bases outside the gene matches. The CDR3 sequence is CASSSLGTGAGDEQFF. As DNA, the CDR3 is TGTGCCAGCAGCTCATTAGGGACAGGGGCGGGAGATGAGCAGTTCTTC.

Many counts were recorded for this clonotype. The gene calls are TRBV7-8 and TRBJ2-7, with D unresolved. The length of the CDR3 is 14 residues. The germline V gene has CDR1 SGHVS and CDR2 FQNEAQ. Trimming removed 5 bases at V and 3 bases at J, with 14 bases between. This CDR3 is CASSLRAGIYEQYF. The CDR3 bases are TGTGCCAGCAGCCTAAGGGCAGGAATCTACGAGCAGTACTTC.

This clonotype came up many times. J is TRBJ2-5 and V is TRBV7-2; 9 bases are a match to TRBD2. The germline gives CDR1 SGHTA, CDR2 FQGNSA. This CDR3 region has 18 residues. The junction had 15 bases not matched to a gene; V was cut back by 2 bases and J by 5 bases. This CDR3 is CASSLKFGAGGHQETQYF. The CDR3 DNA sequence: TGTGCCAGCAGCTTAAAGTTCGGGGCGGGGGGGCATCAGGAGACCCAGTACTTC.